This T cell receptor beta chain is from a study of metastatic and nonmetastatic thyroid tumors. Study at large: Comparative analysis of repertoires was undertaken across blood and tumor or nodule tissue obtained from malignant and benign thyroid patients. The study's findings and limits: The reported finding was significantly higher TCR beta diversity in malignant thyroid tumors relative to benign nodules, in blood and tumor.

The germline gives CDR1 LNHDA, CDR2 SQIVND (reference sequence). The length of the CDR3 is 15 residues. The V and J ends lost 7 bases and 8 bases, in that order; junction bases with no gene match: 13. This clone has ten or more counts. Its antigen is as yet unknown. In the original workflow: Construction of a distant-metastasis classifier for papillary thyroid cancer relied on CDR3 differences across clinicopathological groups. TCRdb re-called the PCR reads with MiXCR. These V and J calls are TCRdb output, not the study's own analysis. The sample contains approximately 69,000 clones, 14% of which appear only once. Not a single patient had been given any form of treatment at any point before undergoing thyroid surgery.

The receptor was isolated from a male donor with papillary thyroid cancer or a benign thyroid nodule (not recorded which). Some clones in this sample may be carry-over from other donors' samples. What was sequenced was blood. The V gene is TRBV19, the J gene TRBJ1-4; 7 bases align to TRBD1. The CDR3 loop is CASTWDSRAEEKLFF. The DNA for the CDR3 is TGTGCCAGTACCTGGGACAGCCGCGCTGAGGAAAAACTGTTTTTT.